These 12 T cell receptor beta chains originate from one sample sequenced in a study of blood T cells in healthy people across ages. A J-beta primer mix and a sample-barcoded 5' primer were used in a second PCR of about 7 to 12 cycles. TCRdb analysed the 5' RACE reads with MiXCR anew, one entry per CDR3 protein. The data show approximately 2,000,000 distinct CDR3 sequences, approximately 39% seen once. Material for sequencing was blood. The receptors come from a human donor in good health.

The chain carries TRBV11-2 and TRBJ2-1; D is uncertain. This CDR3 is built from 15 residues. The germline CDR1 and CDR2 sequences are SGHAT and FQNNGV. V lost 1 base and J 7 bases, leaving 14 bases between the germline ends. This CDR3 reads CASSLGVAANNEQFF. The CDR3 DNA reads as TGTGCCAGCAGCTTAGGGGTGGCAGCGAATAATGAGCAGTTCTTC.

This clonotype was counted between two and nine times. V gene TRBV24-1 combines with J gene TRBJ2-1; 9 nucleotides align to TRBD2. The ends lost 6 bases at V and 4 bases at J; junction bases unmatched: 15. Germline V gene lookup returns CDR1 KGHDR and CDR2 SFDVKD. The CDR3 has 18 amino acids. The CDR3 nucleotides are TGTGCCACCAGTATATTAGCGGGGGCCAAGCCACGATACAATGAGCAGTTCTTC. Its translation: CATSILAGAKPRYNEQFF.

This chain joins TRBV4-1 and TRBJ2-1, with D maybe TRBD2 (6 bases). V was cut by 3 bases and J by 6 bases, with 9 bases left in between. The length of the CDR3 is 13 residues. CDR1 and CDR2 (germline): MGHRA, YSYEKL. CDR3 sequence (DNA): TGCGCCAGCAGCCAGCAACTAGCCAATGAGCAGTTCTTC. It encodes CASSQQLANEQFF.

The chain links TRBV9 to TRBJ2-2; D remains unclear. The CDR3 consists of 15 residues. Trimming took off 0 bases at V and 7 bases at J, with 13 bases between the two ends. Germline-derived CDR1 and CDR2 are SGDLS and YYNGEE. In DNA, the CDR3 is TGTGCCAGCAGCGTAGTGTTCCAGGCCGGCGGGGAGCTGTTTTTT. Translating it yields CASSVVFQAGGELFF.

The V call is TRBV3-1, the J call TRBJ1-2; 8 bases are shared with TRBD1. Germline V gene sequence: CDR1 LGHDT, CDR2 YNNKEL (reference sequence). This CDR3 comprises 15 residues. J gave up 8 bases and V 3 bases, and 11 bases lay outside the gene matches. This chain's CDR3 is CASSHPGQGQEGYTF. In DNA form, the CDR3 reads TGTGCCAGCAGCCACCCCGGACAGGGTCAGGAGGGCTACACCTTC.

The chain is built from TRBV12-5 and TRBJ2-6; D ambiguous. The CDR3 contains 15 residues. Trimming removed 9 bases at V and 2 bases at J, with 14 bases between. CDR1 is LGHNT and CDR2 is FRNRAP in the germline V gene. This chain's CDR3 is CASGFGLPGANVLTF. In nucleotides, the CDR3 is TGTGCTAGCGGCTTTGGGCTCCCTGGGGCCAACGTCCTGACTTTC. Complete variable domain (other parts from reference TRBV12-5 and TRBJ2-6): DARVTQTPRHKVTEMGQEVTMRCQPILGHNTVFWYRQTMMQGLELLAYFRNRAPLDDSGMPKDRFSAEMPDATLATLKIQPSEPRDSAVYFCASGFGLPGANVLTFGAGSRLTVL.

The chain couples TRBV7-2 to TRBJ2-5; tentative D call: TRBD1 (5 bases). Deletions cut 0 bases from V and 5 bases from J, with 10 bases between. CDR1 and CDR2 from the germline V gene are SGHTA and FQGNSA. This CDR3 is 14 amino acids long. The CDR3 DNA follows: TGTGCCAGCAGCTTAGCAGGGGATGGGGAGACCCAGTACTTC. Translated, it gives CASSLAGDGETQYF.

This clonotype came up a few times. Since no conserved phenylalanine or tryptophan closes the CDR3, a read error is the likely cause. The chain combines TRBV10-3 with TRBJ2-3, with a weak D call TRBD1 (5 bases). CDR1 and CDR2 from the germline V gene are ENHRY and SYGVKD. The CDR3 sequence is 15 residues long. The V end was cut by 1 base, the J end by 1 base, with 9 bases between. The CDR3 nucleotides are TGTGCCATCAGTGAGTTAATAGGGGGCACAGATACGCAGTATGTT. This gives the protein CAISELIGGTDTQYV.

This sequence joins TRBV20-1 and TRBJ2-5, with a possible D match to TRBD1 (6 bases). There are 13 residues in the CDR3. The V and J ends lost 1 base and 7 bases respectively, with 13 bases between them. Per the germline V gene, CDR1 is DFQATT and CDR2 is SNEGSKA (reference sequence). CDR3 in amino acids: CSARVGQWGTQYF. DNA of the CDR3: TGCAGTGCTAGAGTAGGACAGTGGGGGACCCAGTACTTC.

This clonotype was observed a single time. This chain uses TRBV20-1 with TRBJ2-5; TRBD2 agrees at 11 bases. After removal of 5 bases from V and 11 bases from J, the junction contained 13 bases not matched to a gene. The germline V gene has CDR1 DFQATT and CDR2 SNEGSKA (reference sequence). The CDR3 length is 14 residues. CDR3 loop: CSALTSGGTNEQYF. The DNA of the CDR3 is TGCAGTGCTCTAACTAGCGGGGGTACGAATGAGCAGTACTTC.

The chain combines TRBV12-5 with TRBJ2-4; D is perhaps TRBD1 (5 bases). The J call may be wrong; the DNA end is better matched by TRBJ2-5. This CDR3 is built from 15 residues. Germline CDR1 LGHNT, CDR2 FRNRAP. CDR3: CASGLVAQGSETQYF. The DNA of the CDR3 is TGTGCTAGTGGTTTGGTCGCTCAGGGTTCGGAGACCCAGTACTTC.

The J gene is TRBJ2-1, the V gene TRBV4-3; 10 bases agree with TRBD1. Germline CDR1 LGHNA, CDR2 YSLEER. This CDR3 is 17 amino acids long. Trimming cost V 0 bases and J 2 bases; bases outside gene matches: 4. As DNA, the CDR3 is TGCGCCAGCAGCCAAGATATGACAGGGGGCACCTACAATGAGCAGTTCTTC. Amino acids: CASSQDMTGGTYNEQFF.